Included here is one T cell receptor (beta chain) sequence, with context. The sample originates from a study of chemoradiotherapy in HPV16-positive cancers. The protocol was immunoSEQ multiplex PCR, while the TCRdb copy is restricted to in-frame clones and leaves out a portion. Counted here are more than 15,000 clones, more than 70% occurring once; the ten biggest clones make up about a tenth. Samples were taken several times over chemoradiotherapy. Trimming pared 4 bases from V and 0 bases from J, leaving 12 bases between. The V gene's germline CDR1 is LGHNA and CDR2 YNFKEQ. This CDR3 region has 15 residues.

This chain links TRBV4-2 with TRBJ1-1, with no clear D. The TCR was taken from a human donor with HPV-associated anogenital cancer. The specimen was obtained from a patient who underwent chemoradiotherapy. The CDR3 here is CASSRRPSVNTEAFF. CDR3 nucleotides: TGTGCCAGCAGCCGCCGGCCTTCCGTGAACACTGAAGCTTTCTTT.